This record looks at one T cell receptor beta chain sequence and its context. In the authors' workflow: Nucleated cell number was recorded as an estimate derived from reference gene primer amplification. The assay was immunoSEQ multiplex PCR, and TCRdb's table has in-frame clones only and misses some. V and J calls and clone size follow that table, whereas D and trimming were derived from the DNA. The profile shows under 250,000 clones, more than 80% of them singletons. Trimming stripped 5 bases from V and 3 bases from J, with 11 bases between. Germline V gives CDR1 MNHEY, CDR2 SVGEGT. The CDR3 is 14 amino acids. The data are from a study of blood T cell repertoires in COVID-19.

The chain is built from TRBV6-2 or TRBV6-3 and TRBJ2-1, with TRBD2 as a possible D gene (6 bases). The clonotype originates from a human donor in a cohort sampled during active COVID-19. The sequenced material came from peripheral blood. The CDR3 DNA reads as TGTGCCAGCAGTAAGGCTAGCGACTACAATGAGCAGTTCTTC. The encoded protein is CASSKASDYNEQFF.